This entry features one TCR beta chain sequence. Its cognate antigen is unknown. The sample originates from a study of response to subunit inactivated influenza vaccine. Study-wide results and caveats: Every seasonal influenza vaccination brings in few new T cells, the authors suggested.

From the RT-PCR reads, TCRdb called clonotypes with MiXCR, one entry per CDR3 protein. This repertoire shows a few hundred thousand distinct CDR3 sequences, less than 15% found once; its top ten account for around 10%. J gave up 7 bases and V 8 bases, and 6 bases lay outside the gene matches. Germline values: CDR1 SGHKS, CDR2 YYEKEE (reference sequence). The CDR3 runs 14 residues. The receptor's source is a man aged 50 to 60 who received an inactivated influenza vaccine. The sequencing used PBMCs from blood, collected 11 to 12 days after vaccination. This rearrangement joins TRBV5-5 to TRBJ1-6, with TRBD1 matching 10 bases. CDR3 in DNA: TGTGCCAGGAGGGACAGGGGCATAAATTCACCCCTCCACTTT. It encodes CARRDRGINSPLHF.